Included here is one TCR beta chain sequence, with context. Its antigen is undetermined. PCR involved 60 Vbeta and 13 Jbeta primers. Method: immunoSEQ multiplex PCR; TCRdb's copy keeps in-frame clones and lacks some. The sample has about 200,000 clones, around 83% seen once. The data derive from a study of cytomegalovirus exposure and HLA in healthy donors. Study-level results: Other equally common chains were less clonally expanded than HLA-associated TCR beta chains, a later analysis showed. HLA alleles were associated with some 17,000 TCR beta sequences in a later analysis at 0.05 false discovery rate.

The sequenced sample consisted of PBMCs. The TCR was taken from a woman in her thirties or forties in good health and CMV-seronegative.

CDR3 nucleotides: TGTGCCAGCAGCTACGGACAGGGCGGGACTGAAGCTTTCTTT. This encodes CASSYGQGGTEAFF. This chain connects TRBV11-2 to TRBJ1-1; 8 bases fit TRBD1. J gave up 5 bases and V 4 bases, and 6 bases lay outside the gene matches. Germline V gene sequence: CDR1 SGHAT, CDR2 FQNNGV. The CDR3 runs to 14 residues.